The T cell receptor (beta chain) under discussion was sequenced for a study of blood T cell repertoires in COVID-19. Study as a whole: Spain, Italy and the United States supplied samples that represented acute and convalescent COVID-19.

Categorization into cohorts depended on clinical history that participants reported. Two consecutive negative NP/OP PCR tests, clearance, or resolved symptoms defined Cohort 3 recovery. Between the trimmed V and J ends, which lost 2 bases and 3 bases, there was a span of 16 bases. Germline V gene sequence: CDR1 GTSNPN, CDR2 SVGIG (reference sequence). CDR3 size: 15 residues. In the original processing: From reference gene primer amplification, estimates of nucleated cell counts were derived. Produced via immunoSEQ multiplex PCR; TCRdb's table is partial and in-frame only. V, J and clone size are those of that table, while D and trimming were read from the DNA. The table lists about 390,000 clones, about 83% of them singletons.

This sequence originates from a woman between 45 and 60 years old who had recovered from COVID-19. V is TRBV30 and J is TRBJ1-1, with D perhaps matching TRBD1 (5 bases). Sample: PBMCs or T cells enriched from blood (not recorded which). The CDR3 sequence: CAWSRSGAADTEAFF. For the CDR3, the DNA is TGTGCCTGGAGTCGATCTGGGGCCGCGGACACTGAAGCTTTCTTT. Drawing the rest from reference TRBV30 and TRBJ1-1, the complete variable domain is SQTIHQWPATLVQPVGSPLSLECTVEGTSNPNLYWYRQAAGRGLQLLFYSVGIGQISSEVPQNLSASRPQDRQFILSSKKLLLSDSGFYLCAWSRSGAADTEAFFGQGTRLTVV.